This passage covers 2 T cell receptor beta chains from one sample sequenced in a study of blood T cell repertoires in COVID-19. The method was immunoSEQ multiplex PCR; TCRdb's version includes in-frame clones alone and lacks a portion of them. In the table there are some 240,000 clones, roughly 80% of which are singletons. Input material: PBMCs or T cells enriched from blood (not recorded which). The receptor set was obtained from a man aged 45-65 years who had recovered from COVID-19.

CDR3 region: CASSLTGSSGNTIYF. The DNA for the CDR3 is TGCGCCAGCAGCTTAACAGGGTCTTCTGGAAACACCATATATTTT. The chain is built from TRBV5-1 and TRBJ1-3; TRBD1 is a possible D gene (6 bases). V lost 2 bases, J lost 1 base, and 10 bases lay in between. Germline assignment: CDR1 SGHRS and CDR2 YFSETQ. This CDR3 has 15 amino acids.

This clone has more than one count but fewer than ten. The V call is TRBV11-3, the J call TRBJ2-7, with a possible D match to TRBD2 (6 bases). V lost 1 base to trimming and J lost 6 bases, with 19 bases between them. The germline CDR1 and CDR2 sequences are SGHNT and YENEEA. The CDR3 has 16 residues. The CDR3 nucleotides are TGTGCCAGCAGCTTAGGAGGGAGACTTTCAGCGGGCGAGCAGTACTTC. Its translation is CASSLGGRLSAGEQYF.